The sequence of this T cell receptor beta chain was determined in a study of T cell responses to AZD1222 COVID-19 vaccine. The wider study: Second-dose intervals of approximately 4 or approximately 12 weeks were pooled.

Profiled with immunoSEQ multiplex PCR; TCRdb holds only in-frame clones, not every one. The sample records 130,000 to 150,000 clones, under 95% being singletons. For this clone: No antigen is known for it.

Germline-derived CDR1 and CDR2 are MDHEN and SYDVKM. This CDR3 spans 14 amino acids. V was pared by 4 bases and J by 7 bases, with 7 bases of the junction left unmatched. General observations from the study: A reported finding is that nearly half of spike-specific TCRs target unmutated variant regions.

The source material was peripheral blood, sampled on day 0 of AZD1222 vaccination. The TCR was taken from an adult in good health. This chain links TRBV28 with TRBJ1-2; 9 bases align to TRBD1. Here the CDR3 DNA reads TGTGCCAGCAGTTCCGGACAGGGGACGCTTGGCTACACCTTC. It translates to CASSSGQGTLGYTF.